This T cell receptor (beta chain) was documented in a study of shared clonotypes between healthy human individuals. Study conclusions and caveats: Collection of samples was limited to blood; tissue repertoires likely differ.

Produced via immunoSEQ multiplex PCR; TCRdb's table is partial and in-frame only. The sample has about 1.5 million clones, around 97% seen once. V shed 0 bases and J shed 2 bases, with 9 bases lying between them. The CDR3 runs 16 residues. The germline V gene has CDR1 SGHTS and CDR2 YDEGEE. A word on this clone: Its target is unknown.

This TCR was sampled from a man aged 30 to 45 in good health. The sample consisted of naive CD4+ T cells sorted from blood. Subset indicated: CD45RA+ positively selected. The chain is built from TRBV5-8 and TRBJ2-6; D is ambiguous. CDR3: CASSLGLLPGANVLTF. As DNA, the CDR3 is TGTGCCAGCAGCTTGGGGCTGCTACCTGGGGCCAACGTCCTGACTTTC.